This is a list of T cell receptor beta chains from one sample in a study of beta chain features in type 1 diabetes. TCRdb's copy holds only in-frame clones and misses some; the assay was immunoSEQ multiplex PCR. Altogether about 640,000 clones are present, over 10% being singletons, with the ten largest covering roughly 0.11%. Sequencing was performed on naive CD4+ T cells from blood. The receptors were sampled from a young man with type 1 diabetes. Both conserved end residues are part of each CDR3. The order of the fields is J gene, clone size, V gene, D gene, CDR3 DNA, CDR3 protein. D genes are given only for firm matches. Part of the rows lack a size; the others show once, few, many or a class for expanded clones.

J gene: TRBJ1-1
clone size: NA
V gene: TRBV7-2
D gene: NA
CDR3 DNA: TGTGCCAGCAGCCGGGCAATGAACACTGAAGCTTTCTTT
CDR3 protein: CASSRAMNTEAFF

J gene: TRBJ2-7
clone size: NA
V gene: TRBV30
D gene: TRBD1
CDR3 DNA: TGTGCCTGGACCGGGACAGGGACCTACGAGCAGTACTTC
CDR3 protein: CAWTGTGTYEQYF

J gene: TRBJ2-5
clone size: NA
V gene: TRBV11-3
D gene: TRBD1
CDR3 DNA: TGTGCCAGCAGCTTAATTGCGGGACAGGCAATAGTGACCCAGTACTTC
CDR3 protein: CASSLIAGQAIVTQYF

J gene: TRBJ1-4
clone size: NA
V gene: TRBV28
D gene: NA
CDR3 DNA: TGTGCCAGCAGTTTAATGGGTGAAAAACTGTTTTTT
CDR3 protein: CASSLMGEKLFF

J gene: TRBJ1-2
clone size: NA
V gene: TRBV9
D gene: NA
CDR3 DNA: TGTGCCAGCAGCGTAGCTACAGCTTCGAACTATGGCTACACCTTC
CDR3 protein: CASSVATASNYGYTF

J gene: TRBJ2-7
clone size: few
V gene: TRBV7-2
D gene: TRBD1
CDR3 DNA: TGTGCCAGCAGAACGGGACAGTCCTACGAGCAGTACTTC
CDR3 protein: CASRTGQSYEQYF

J gene: TRBJ1-5
clone size: few
V gene: TRBV27
D gene: TRBD1
CDR3 DNA: TGTGCCAGCAGCTCCAGGGGGATTGGCAATCAGCCCCAGCATTTT
CDR3 protein: CASSSRGIGNQPQHF

J gene: TRBJ2-2
clone size: NA
V gene: TRBV10-3
D gene: NA
CDR3 DNA: TGTGCCACCACTGGGGCCGGGGAGCTGTTTTTT
CDR3 protein: CATTGAGELFF

J gene: TRBJ2-7
clone size: NA
V gene: TRBV9
D gene: NA
CDR3 DNA: TGTGCCAGCAGCCCCCGACAGGAGCTTTCCTACGAGCAGTACTTC
CDR3 protein: CASSPRQELSYEQYF

J gene: TRBJ1-6
clone size: few
V gene: TRBV1
D gene: NA
CDR3 DNA: TGCACCAGCAAGCCATTCAGCTCCTATAATTCACCCCTCCACTTT
CDR3 protein: CTSKPFSSYNSPLHF

J gene: TRBJ2-1
clone size: NA
V gene: TRBV30
D gene: NA
CDR3 DNA: TGTGCATGCCTTGCGGCCTTAAATGAGCAGTTCTTC
CDR3 protein: CACLAALNEQFF

J gene: TRBJ2-2
clone size: NA
V gene: TRBV7-9
D gene: NA
CDR3 DNA: TGTGCCAGCAGCCCACAGGCAGCGAACACCGGGGAGCTGTTTTTT
CDR3 protein: CASSPQAANTGELFF

J gene: TRBJ1-2
clone size: NA
V gene: TRBV19
D gene: TRBD1
CDR3 DNA: TGTGCCAGTAGTATAGATCGTGGGACAGGGGCATTTGGCGTCTATGGCTACACCTTC
CDR3 protein: CASSIDRGTGAFGVYGYTF

J gene: TRBJ2-5
clone size: few
V gene: TRBV11-3
D gene: NA
CDR3 DNA: TGTGCCAGCAGTTCGGACAGCCAAGAGACCCAGTACTTC
CDR3 protein: CASSSDSQETQYF

J gene: TRBJ2-3
clone size: NA
V gene: TRBV7-2
D gene: TRBD2
CDR3 DNA: TGTGCCAGCAGCTTGGCGACTCTAGCGGAATACACAGATACGCAGTATTTT
CDR3 protein: CASSLATLAEYTDTQYF

J gene: TRBJ2-1
clone size: NA
V gene: TRBV30
D gene: NA
CDR3 DNA: TGTGCCTGGAGTGGCAGTAGGGAGCAGTTCTTC
CDR3 protein: CAWSGSREQFF

J gene: TRBJ2-7
clone size: few
V gene: TRBV5-1
D gene: NA
CDR3 DNA: TGCGCCAGCAGCCCTGACGGCTCCTACGAGCAGTACTTC
CDR3 protein: CASSPDGSYEQYF

J gene: TRBJ2-1
clone size: NA
V gene: TRBV29-1
D gene: TRBD1
CDR3 DNA: TGCAGCGTGACGAAGGCCGGGACAGGCTCCTACAATGAGCAGTTCTTC
CDR3 protein: CSVTKAGTGSYNEQFF

J gene: TRBJ2-1
clone size: few
V gene: TRBV6-6
D gene: TRBD2
CDR3 DNA: TGTGCCAGCGGATGGACTAGCGGGGTGAATGAGCAGTTCTTC
CDR3 protein: CASGWTSGVNEQFF

J gene: TRBJ2-7
clone size: few
V gene: TRBV5-1
D gene: TRBD2
CDR3 DNA: TGCGCCAGCAGCTTGTGGGCTAGCGGGACCTCCTACGAGCAGTACTTC
CDR3 protein: CASSLWASGTSYEQYF

J gene: TRBJ2-2
clone size: NA
V gene: TRBV5-1
D gene: NA
CDR3 DNA: TGCGCCAGCAGCCCACTTATACCGGGGCCCACCGGGGAGCTGTTTTTT
CDR3 protein: CASSPLIPGPTGELFF

J gene: TRBJ2-1
clone size: few
V gene: TRBV25-1
D gene: NA
CDR3 DNA: TGTGCCAGCAGTGAAGCTGGGAGGTCCTACAATGAGCAGTTCTTC
CDR3 protein: CASSEAGRSYNEQFF